Below, 17 T cell receptor beta chains from the same sample are listed, as sequenced in a study of human T cells and chemical hapten exposure. Stated time point: patch test 1, 2 weeks after DPC sensitization. Documented treatment: therapeutic diphenylcyclopropenone sensitization with weekly scalp DPC. TCRdb re-called the RACE reads with MiXCR, one entry per CDR3 protein. Of roughly 200,000 distinct CDR3 sequences listed, under 25% are singletons. The material was whole blood, obtained in connection with sensitization to the hapten diphenylcyclopropenone (DPC). The receptors here all came from a woman aged 45-59 years with alopecia areata. Some clones in this sample may be carry-over from other donors' samples.

This clonotype was seen a handful of times. This chain's CDR3 is CSARVSASGSYEQYF. As DNA, the CDR3 is TGCAGTGCTAGAGTATCGGCTAGCGGATCCTACGAGCAGTACTTC. The chain carries TRBV20-1 and TRBJ2-7; 7 nucleotides align to TRBD2. V lost 1 base and J lost 1; bases outside the gene matches: 7. The germline CDR1 and CDR2 sequences are DFQATT and SNEGSKA (reference sequence). This CDR3 contains 15 residues.

A few counts support this clonotype. The genes are TRBV7-8 and TRBJ2-2, with a tentative D call TRBD2 (6 bases). There are 18 residues in the CDR3. The germline CDR1 and CDR2 sequences are SGHVS and FQNEAQ. The V and J ends lost 1 base and 5 bases respectively, with 20 bases between them. The CDR3 DNA follows: TGTGCCAGCAGCTTAGGTGCGGGGTCCGCAGGCCGTACCGGGGAGCTGTTTTTT. Protein product: CASSLGAGSAGRTGELFF.

This clonotype came up a few times. The CDR3 loop reads CASSPLSTGVQQPQHF. The CDR3 DNA reads TGTGCCAGCAGCCCGTTGTCGACAGGGGTGCAACAGCCCCAGCATTTT. The chain employs TRBV7-8 and TRBJ1-5; 8 bases line up with TRBD1. CDR3 size: 16 residues. Germline CDR1 reads SGHVS; CDR2 reads FQNEAQ. The V segment lost 5 bases and the J segment 7 bases; nucleotides outside the gene matches: 13.

This clonotype came up a few times. The CDR3: CASSLATENYGYTF. DNA for the CDR3: TGTGCCAGCAGCTTAGCGACAGAGAACTATGGCTACACCTTC. The chain recombines TRBV7-9 with TRBJ1-2, with a possible D match to TRBD1 (5 bases). Germline lookup yields CDR1 SEHNR and CDR2 FQNEAQ (reference sequence). Trimming stripped 0 bases from V and 2 bases from J, with 7 bases between. The length of the CDR3 is 14 residues.

The CDR3 protein is CSARPNRGPLGEQYF. The CDR3 DNA sequence: TGCAGTGCTAGACCGAACAGGGGCCCTCTGGGGGAGCAGTACTTC. The chain links TRBV20-1 to TRBJ2-7, with 7 bases identical to TRBD1. The V gene's germline CDR1 is DFQATT and CDR2 SNEGSKA (reference sequence). V trimming: 2 bases; J trimming: 7 bases; junction bases outside the gene matches: 14. This CDR3 spans 15 amino acids.

This clonotype was seen a few times. The J gene is TRBJ2-3, the V gene TRBV6-5, with TRBD2 matching over 8 bases. With 2 bases clipped from V and 2 bases from J, the junction kept 6 bases outside the gene matches. This CDR3 comprises 16 residues. Germline V CDR1 and CDR2: MNHEY, SVGAGI. CDR3: CASSYGIAGSTDTQYF. CDR3 nucleotide sequence: TGTGCCAGCAGTTACGGGATAGCGGGGTCCACAGATACGCAGTATTTT.

The J gene is TRBJ2-1, the V gene TRBV9; D is ambiguous. The germline gives CDR1 SGDLS, CDR2 YYNGEE. Trimming removed 0 bases from V and 2 bases from J, with 9 bases in between. This CDR3 is 15 amino acids long. The CDR3, as DNA: TGTGCCAGCAGCGTAGATGGCGTCCCCTACAATGAGCAGTTCTTC. Encoded protein: CASSVDGVPYNEQFF.

There are many counts of this clonotype. V is TRBV29-1 and J is TRBJ1-2; tentative D call: TRBD1 (5 bases). CDR3 size: 12 residues. The germline gives CDR1 SQVTM, CDR2 ANQGSEA. V was trimmed by 6 bases and J by 2 bases, leaving 10 bases between them. The CDR3 nucleotides read TGCAGCGTGGCCGGGGCCAACTATGGCTACACCTTC. Translated, it gives CSVAGANYGYTF.

This clonotype was seen a handful of times. The chain joins TRBV27 to TRBJ2-5, with D perhaps TRBD1 or TRBD2 (5 bases each). Germline V CDR1 and CDR2: MNHEY, SMNVEV (reference sequence). CDR3 length: 14 residues. Between the trimmed V and J ends, which lost 2 bases and 2 bases, there was a span of 9 bases. The CDR3 loop reads CASSLLGPQETQYF. DNA of the CDR3: TGTGCCAGCAGTTTACTGGGACCGCAAGAGACCCAGTACTTC.

The chain combines TRBV20-1 with TRBJ2-1; the match to TRBD1 covers 9 bases. Trimming cost V 7 bases and J 3 bases; bases outside gene matches: 13. The CDR3 totals 16 residues. Germline assignment: CDR1 DFQATT and CDR2 SNEGSKA (reference sequence). CDR3 residues: CSVPPPGQGDYNEQFF. The CDR3 nucleotides read TGCAGTGTTCCGCCCCCGGGACAGGGAGACTACAATGAGCAGTTCTTC.

The chain is built from TRBV6-2 or TRBV6-3 and TRBJ2-3; perhaps TRBD2 as D (6 bases). Germline V CDR1 and CDR2: MNHEY, SVGEGT. The V end was cut by 8 bases, the J end by 0 bases, with 18 bases between. This CDR3 is built from 16 residues. The CDR3 nucleotides read TGTGCCAGCCCACCCGACGCGGGAACTAGCACAGATACGCAGTATTTT. Protein: CASPPDAGTSTDTQYF.

The chain carries TRBV12-5 and TRBJ2-1; D may be TRBD2 (6 bases). There are 15 residues in the CDR3. Trimming cost V 5 bases and J 6 bases, with 17 bases left between them. The V gene's germline CDR1 is LGHNT and CDR2 FRNRAP. The CDR3 region has the DNA TGTGCTAGTGGTCCGGGACTCCTCCAGGCCAATGAGCAGTTCTTC. Its protein is CASGPGLLQANEQFF.

This clonotype was recorded a few times. The rearrangement joins TRBV6-8 to TRBJ2-1; 10 bases are shared with TRBD2. V lost 2 bases, J lost 9 bases, and 13 bases stayed unmatched. The CDR3 has 17 amino acids. The germline V gene encodes CDR1 MNHGY and CDR2 SAAAGT. The CDR3 loop reads CASSYTRAGGPRGEQFF. CDR3 bases: TGTGCCAGCAGTTACACCCGAGCGGGAGGGCCGAGGGGTGAGCAGTTCTTC.

This clonotype was recorded a few times. This chain uses TRBV27 with TRBJ1-4; D remains unclear. This CDR3 comprises 14 residues. CDR1 is MNHEY and CDR2 is SMNVEV in the germline V gene (reference sequence). V was shortened by 0 bases and J by 4 bases, with 6 bases between the two germline ends. CDR3 amino acids: CASSLSLYNEKLFF. DNA for the CDR3: TGTGCCAGCAGTTTATCTCTCTATAATGAAAAACTGTTTTTT.

The chain carries TRBV25-1 and TRBJ2-2; possibly TRBD1 or TRBD2 for D (5 bases each). V was trimmed by 6 bases and J by 5 bases, leaving 13 bases between them. CDR3 length: 14 residues. Germline CDR1 and CDR2: MGHDK and SYGVNS. This CDR3 is CASSRDVQTGELFF. CDR3 bases: TGTGCCAGCAGCCGGGACGTTCAAACCGGGGAGCTGTTTTTT.

The rearrangement uses TRBV5-6 and TRBJ2-7; the match to TRBD2 covers 7 bases. CDR3 length: 12 amino acids. With 4 bases clipped from V and 11 bases from J, the junction kept 9 bases outside the gene matches. CDR1 is SGHDT and CDR2 is YYEEEE in the germline V gene. The DNA of the CDR3 is TGTGCCAGCAGCAAGGGACTCCGGGGGGAGTACTTC. Its protein is CASSKGLRGEYF. Looking up the rest from reference TRBV5-6 and TRBJ2-7 gives the full variable domain: DAGVTQSPTHLIKTRGQQVTLRCSPKSGHDTVSWYQQALGQGPQFIFQYYEEEERQRGNFPDRFSGHQFPNYSSELNVNALLLGDSALYLCASSKGLRGEYFGPGTRLTVT.

This chain joins TRBV7-9 and TRBJ2-1, with D possibly matching TRBD1 (6 bases). The CDR3 is 13 amino acids. The germline V and J ends were trimmed by 11 bases and 9 bases, with 20 bases remaining between them. Germline CDR1 reads SEHNR; CDR2 reads FQNEAQ (reference sequence). Here the CDR3 DNA reads TGTGCCGGGAGTTCACAGGGTTCCGGTGAGCAGTTCTTC. Amino acid sequence: CAGSSQGSGEQFF.